Listed here are 8 T cell receptor beta chains from one sample, sequenced in a study of blood T cell repertoires in COVID-19. The repertoire was sequenced with immunoSEQ multiplex PCR; TCRdb's copy has only in-frame clones and lacks some. The sample yields 70,000 to 80,000 clones, 82% seen once. The sequenced sample consisted of peripheral blood. These receptors came from an elderly woman with acute or convalescent COVID-19.

The chain couples TRBV6-1 to TRBJ1-6, with 7 bases that match TRBD1. Trimming removed 5 bases from V and 8 bases from J; junction bases left unmatched: 9. Germline-derived CDR1 and CDR2 are MNHNS and SASEGT. The CDR3 loop spans 15 amino acids. CDR3 sequence (DNA): TGTGCCAGCAGTCGGGGTGGGCAGGGGGATTCACCCCTCCACTTT. It encodes CASSRGGQGDSPLHF.

This chain uses TRBV2 with TRBJ2-7, with D possibly TRBD2 on 6 matching bases. The CDR3 covers 14 residues. Germline-derived CDR1 and CDR2 are SNHLY and FYNNEI. V gave up 6 bases and J gave up 3 bases, with 15 bases separating them. CDR3 residues: CASRVEGASYEQYF. The CDR3 bases are TGTGCCAGCAGAGTGGAGGGCGCTAGCTACGAGCAGTACTTC.

The CDR3 reads CASSSFNEQFF. In nucleotides, the CDR3 is TGCGCCAGCAGCTCGTTCAATGAGCAGTTCTTC. This chain connects TRBV5-1 to TRBJ2-1; D not certain. This CDR3 region has 11 residues. The V end lost 3 bases, the J end lost 6 bases, and 4 bases lay between the germline ends. Germline CDR1 is SGHRS and CDR2 is YFSETQ.

The rearrangement links TRBV2 to TRBJ2-7, with D possibly matching TRBD1 (6 bases). Between the trimmed V and J ends, which lost 7 bases and 0 bases, there was a span of 13 bases. This CDR3 is 14 amino acids long. Germline V lookup: CDR1 SNHLY, CDR2 FYNNEI. CDR3 nucleotide sequence: TGTGCCAGCAAACGGGCAGGGGACTCCTACGAGCAGTACTTC. The encoded protein is CASKRAGDSYEQYF.

V is TRBV10-2 and J is TRBJ2-1; 7 bases fit TRBD2. The CDR3 runs to 17 residues. After removal of 7 bases from V and 5 bases from J, the junction contained 17 bases not matched to a gene. Per the germline V gene, CDR1 is WSHSY and CDR2 is SAAADI. In DNA, the CDR3 is TGCGCCAGCAACTGGGGGGGTTCTTCCCCGAACGACAATGAGCAGTTCTTC. It is translated as CASNWGGSSPNDNEQFF.

This chain links TRBV4-3 with TRBJ2-5, with 7 bases identical to TRBD2. Germline V gives CDR1 LGHNA, CDR2 YSLEER. This CDR3 is built from 16 residues. The V segment lost 2 bases and the J segment 6 bases; nucleotides outside the gene matches: 12. The DNA for the CDR3 is TGCGCCAGCAGCCAAATTAGGACTAGATCGACAAAGACCCAGTACTTC. This sequence encodes CASSQIRTRSTKTQYF.

For this clone: A far larger clone is only one base removed, so a read error is likely. The chain uses TRBV7-8 and TRBJ2-3; 8 nucleotides agree with TRBD1. Trimming cost V 5 bases and J 2 bases; bases outside gene matches: 3. Looked up from germline, CDR1 is SGHVS and CDR2 is FQNEAQ. The CDR3 totals 14 residues. CDR3 region: CASSRQGNTDTQYF. For the CDR3, the DNA is TGTGCCAGCAGCCGACAGGGGAACACAGATACGCAGTATTTT.

This chain connects TRBV18 to TRBJ2-2; 13 bases fit TRBD2. The CDR3 is made up of 19 amino acids. Germline V CDR1 and CDR2: KGHSH, LQKENI. V was clipped by 3 bases and J by 0 bases; unmatched bases: 7. The DNA for the CDR3 is TGTGCCAGCTCACCTAGGGGACTAGCGGGATCGTCGAACACCGGGGAGCTGTTTTTT. This gives the protein CASSPRGLAGSSNTGELFF.